The 27 T cell receptor beta chains given below trace back to one sample, sequenced in a study of shared clonotypes between healthy human individuals. Terminally differentiated effector memory CD45RA+ cells were excluded by CCR7 positive selection of CD45RO-negative cells. Generated by immunoSEQ multiplex PCR, the TCRdb table keeps only in-frame clones and is missing some. The sample contains around 1.9 million clones, 80% to 95% of which appear only once. The sample consisted of naive CD8+ T cells from PBMCs. The receptors were sampled from a man aged 18 to 30 in good health. Some clones in this sample may be carry-over from other donors' samples.

The chain carries TRBV6-6 and TRBJ2-5, with 8 bases identical to TRBD1. The ends lost 2 bases at V and 5 bases at J; junction bases unmatched: 10. The length of the CDR3 is 16 residues. The germline V gene has CDR1 MNHNY and CDR2 SVGAGI (reference sequence). The DNA for the CDR3 is TGTGCCAGCAGTTACCAACGCAGGGGGCTTACGGAGACCCAGTACTTC. This sequence encodes CASSYQRRGLTETQYF.

This rearrangement joins TRBV9 to TRBJ2-7; 7 bases match TRBD2. CDR1 SGDLS and CDR2 YYNGEE come from the germline V gene. The CDR3 loop spans 14 amino acids. With 4 bases clipped from V and 3 bases from J, the junction kept 7 bases outside the gene matches. DNA of the CDR3: TGTGCCAGCAGCCCGCGGGACTACTACTACGAGCAGTACTTC. Its protein is CASSPRDYYYEQYF.

This chain links TRBV11-2 with TRBJ1-2; D is unclear. From germline, CDR1 is SGHAT and CDR2 FQNNGV. There are 14 residues in the CDR3. V was pared by 1 base and J by 2 bases, with 8 bases between. CDR3 amino acids: CASSLGPVNYGYTF. CDR3 in DNA: TGTGCCAGCAGCTTAGGTCCGGTGAACTATGGCTACACCTTC.

This chain uses TRBV29-1 with TRBJ2-3, with D possibly being TRBD1 (6 bases). CDR3 length: 15 amino acids. V lost 0 bases and J 1 base, leaving 11 bases between the germline ends. The germline CDR1 and CDR2 sequences are SQVTM and ANQGSEA. The CDR3 protein is CSVEDPGAGTDTQYF. Written as DNA, the CDR3 is TGCAGCGTTGAAGATCCAGGGGCTGGCACAGATACGCAGTATTTT.

The chain employs TRBV4-1 and TRBJ2-7, with TRBD1 as a possible D gene (5 bases). CDR3 length equals 15 residues. The germline gives CDR1 MGHRA, CDR2 YSYEKL. Trimming took off 4 bases at V and 2 bases at J, with 15 bases between the two ends. The chain's CDR3 is CASSPDRRFTYEQYF. The DNA of the CDR3 is TGCGCCAGCAGCCCTGACAGAAGATTCACCTACGAGCAGTACTTC.

The rearrangement joins TRBV27 to TRBJ2-7, with TRBD1 as a possible D gene (5 bases). Trimming removed 0 bases from V and 4 bases from J, with 13 bases in between. This CDR3 comprises 15 residues. Germline V gene data show CDR1 as MNHEY and CDR2 as SMNVEV (reference sequence). The CDR3 nucleotides read TGTGCCAGCAGTTTATCAGCAGGGCCCCGGTACGAGCAGTACTTC. Translation: CASSLSAGPRYEQYF.

The CDR3 is CSVVDTNYGYTF. The CDR3 nucleotides are TGCAGCGTTGTCGACACTAACTATGGCTACACCTTC. This chain links TRBV29-1 with TRBJ1-2; no clear D gene. The germline CDR1 and CDR2 sequences are SQVTM and ANQGSEA. CDR3 length: 12 amino acids. Deletions cut 4 bases from V and 0 bases from J, with 6 bases between.

Notes on this clone: The sample holds other DNA sequences that translate to the same CDR3. This chain connects TRBV7-3 to TRBJ2-1; 7 nucleotides line up with TRBD2. Germline V gene lookup returns CDR1 SGHTA and CDR2 FQGTGA. The CDR3 totals 15 residues. V lost 6 bases and J lost 0; bases outside the gene matches: 5. The CDR3: CASSLAVSSYNEQFF. Here the CDR3 DNA reads TGTGCCAGCAGTCTAGCGGTCAGCTCCTACAATGAGCAGTTCTTC.

On this clone: Additional DNA sequences in this sample encode the identical CDR3. The genes are TRBV28 and TRBJ2-2, with no clear D. Trimming removed 6 bases at V and 2 bases at J, with 7 bases between. Germline V gene data show CDR1 as MDHEN and CDR2 as SYDVKM. The CDR3 is made up of 13 amino acids. Here the CDR3 reads CASSSLNTGELFF. CDR3 sequence (DNA): TGTGCCAGCAGCTCTCTTAACACCGGGGAGCTGTTTTTT.

The chain is built from TRBV9 and TRBJ2-2, with 9 bases that match TRBD1. After removal of 0 bases from V and 2 bases from J, the junction contained 5 bases not matched to a gene. Germline loops: CDR1 SGDLS, CDR2 YYNGEE. CDR3 size: 17 residues. DNA for the CDR3: TGTGCCAGCAGCGTAGACGGGACAGGGATAAACACCGGGGAGCTGTTTTTT. It specifies CASSVDGTGINTGELFF.

The rearrangement joins TRBV5-5 to TRBJ2-7; weak D call: TRBD1 (6 bases). Germline CDR1 is SGHKS and CDR2 is YYEKEE (reference sequence). The CDR3 contains 14 residues. V lost 0 bases and J lost 5, with 12 bases in between. This CDR3 reads CASSLGGRGNEQYF. CDR3 sequence (DNA): TGTGCCAGCAGCTTGGGCGGCAGGGGTAACGAGCAGTACTTC.

The CDR3 DNA reads as TGTGCCAGCACCCCCAGGGTGGGGCTGGGCGGGGAGCTGTTTTTT. Amino acid sequence: CASTPRVGLGGELFF. The chain combines TRBV6-5 with TRBJ2-2, with TRBD1 as a possible D gene (5 bases). The V end lost 7 bases, the J end lost 7 bases, and 19 bases lay between the germline ends. Germline V gene data show CDR1 as MNHEY and CDR2 as SVGAGI. This CDR3 contains 15 residues.

The J gene is TRBJ2-2, the V gene TRBV9, with D tentatively TRBD1 (5 bases). The V and J ends lost 4 bases and 8 bases respectively, with 12 bases between them. The germline CDR1 and CDR2 sequences are SGDLS and YYNGEE. The CDR3 is made up of 13 amino acids. CDR3 in amino acids: CASSPTASGELFF. The CDR3 nucleotides read TGTGCCAGCAGCCCGACAGCTTCGGGGGAGCTGTTTTTT.

The chain recombines TRBV29-1 with TRBJ2-2; 8 nucleotides agree with TRBD1. Germline-derived CDR1 and CDR2 are SQVTM and ANQGSEA. V lost 7 bases, J lost 6 bases, and 7 bases stayed unmatched. The CDR3 has 13 residues. The chain's CDR3 is CSATGAPSGELFF. The CDR3 bases are TGCAGCGCGACAGGGGCCCCGTCCGGGGAGCTGTTTTTT.

The V gene is TRBV18, the J gene TRBJ2-7, with D possibly matching TRBD2 (6 bases). The CDR3 runs to 13 residues. CDR1 is KGHSH and CDR2 is LQKENI in the germline V gene. Deletions cut 3 bases from V and 6 bases from J, with 12 bases between. CDR3 sequence: CASSPGTPLEQYF. The DNA of the CDR3 is TGTGCCAGCTCACCCGGGACTCCCCTCGAGCAGTACTTC.

The chain employs TRBV4-1 and TRBJ1-1; D is possibly TRBD1 (5 bases). This CDR3 is 15 amino acids long. CDR1 and CDR2 (germline): MGHRA, YSYEKL. The V gene lost 1 base and the J gene lost 1 base, with 10 bases spanning the gap. This chain's CDR3 is CASSQASGQNTEAFF. CDR3 bases: TGCGCCAGCAGCCAAGCTTCAGGGCAGAACACTGAAGCTTTCTTT.

The V and J genes are TRBV2 and TRBJ2-3, with 7 bases fitting TRBD2. Trimming took 4 bases from V and 2 from J; bases not matched to a gene: 9. Germline assignment: CDR1 SNHLY and CDR2 FYNNEI. CDR3 length: 16 amino acids. Here the CDR3 reads CASSVGRTRPTDTQYF. DNA for the CDR3: TGTGCCAGCAGTGTGGGCCGGACTAGACCCACAGATACGCAGTATTTT.

The chain couples TRBV9 to TRBJ2-7; D call uncertain. V was pared by 2 bases and J by 0 bases, with 12 bases between. The CDR3 has 15 amino acids. Germline V gene sequence: CDR1 SGDLS, CDR2 YYNGEE. The CDR3 reads CASSVGYLSSYEQYF. CDR3 nucleotides: TGTGCCAGCAGCGTGGGATACTTGAGCTCCTACGAGCAGTACTTC.

The chain has TRBV27 and TRBJ1-5, with a possible D match to TRBD1 (5 bases). Germline CDR1 is MNHEY and CDR2 is SMNVEV (reference sequence). The CDR3 has 14 residues. V shed 5 bases and J shed 6 bases, with 14 bases lying between them. The CDR3, as DNA: TGTGCCAGCAGTAATCAGGGCAGGACTCAGCCCCAGCATTTT. Translation: CASSNQGRTQPQHF.

The gene calls are TRBV9 and TRBJ2-5, with 7 nucleotides matching TRBD2. Germline CDR1 SGDLS, CDR2 YYNGEE. The ends lost 0 bases at V and 9 bases at J; junction bases unmatched: 2. The CDR3 extends over 12 amino acids. CDR3 sequence (DNA): TGTGCCAGCAGCGTAGGAGGGAGGGCCCAGTACTTC. Translation gives CASSVGGRAQYF. Full variable domain (remainder filled in from reference TRBV9 and TRBJ2-5): DSGVTQTPKHLITATGQRVTLRCSPRSGDLSVYWYQQSLDQGLQFLIQYYNGEERAKGNILERFSAQQFPDLHSELNLSSLELGDSALYFCASSVGGRAQYFGPGTRLLVL.

The chain links TRBV11-2 to TRBJ2-7; the match to TRBD1 covers 8 bases. The germline CDR1 and CDR2 sequences are SGHAT and FQNNGV. The CDR3 has 15 residues. V was clipped by 1 base and J by 3 bases; unmatched bases: 5. CDR3 in amino acids: CASSLAQGVYYEQYF. For the CDR3, the DNA is TGTGCCAGCAGCTTAGCACAGGGGGTTTACTACGAGCAGTACTTC.

J is TRBJ1-5 and V is TRBV7-9; no definite D call. V was clipped by 0 bases and J by 10 bases, with 1 base between them. CDR1 is SEHNR, CDR2 FQNEAQ, per germline (reference sequence). This CDR3 is built from 10 residues. The DNA of the CDR3 is TGTGCCAGCAGCTTAGCTCCCCAGCATTTT. Translation: CASSLAPQHF.

The rearrangement joins TRBV2 to TRBJ2-3; D is perhaps TRBD1 or TRBD2 (5 bases each). Germline values: CDR1 SNHLY, CDR2 FYNNEI. Trimming left V 1 base short and J 0 bases short, with 11 bases between. The CDR3 length is 16 residues. CDR3 DNA: TGTGCCAGCAGTGAAGGGGGGACCTATAGCACAGATACGCAGTATTTT. As protein: CASSEGGTYSTDTQYF.

This clone has just one count. The chain has TRBV7-9 and TRBJ2-1; a possible D gene is TRBD1 (5 bases). V was cut by 3 bases and J by 3 bases, with 12 bases left in between. This CDR3 comprises 15 residues. Germline CDR1 is SEHNR and CDR2 is FQNEAQ (reference sequence). This CDR3 is CASSFMTASYNEQFF. CDR3 sequence (DNA): TGTGCCAGCAGCTTTATGACAGCAAGCTACAATGAGCAGTTCTTC.

V is TRBV11-2 and J is TRBJ2-1, with 12 bases lining up with TRBD2. CDR3 length: 13 amino acids. CDR1 SGHAT and CDR2 FQNNGV come from the germline V gene. The junction had 6 bases not matched to a gene; V was cut back by 5 bases and J by 13 bases. Here the CDR3 DNA reads TGTGCCAGCAGCACGAGGACTAGCGGGAACCAGTTCTTC. Amino acid sequence: CASSTRTSGNQFF.

This clone was seen just once. This rearrangement joins TRBV28 to TRBJ2-2; 7 positions match TRBD2. Germline loops: CDR1 MDHEN, CDR2 SYDVKM. The CDR3 consists of 14 residues. Trimming removed 10 bases from V and 4 bases from J; junction bases left unmatched: 9. The DNA for the CDR3 is TGTGCCACCTTTGCTGCGGGAGCCACCGGGGAGCTGTTTTTT. This codes for CATFAAGATGELFF.

This chain connects TRBV7-2 to TRBJ2-7; a weak D match, TRBD1 (6 bases). The CDR3 contains 14 residues. Germline V gene data show CDR1 as SGHTA and CDR2 as FQGNSA. V lost 5 bases, J lost 3 bases, and 14 bases lay in between. CDR3 nucleotide sequence: TGTGCCAGCAGCCAACGACAGGACGACTACGAGCAGTACTTC. Its translation: CASSQRQDDYEQYF.